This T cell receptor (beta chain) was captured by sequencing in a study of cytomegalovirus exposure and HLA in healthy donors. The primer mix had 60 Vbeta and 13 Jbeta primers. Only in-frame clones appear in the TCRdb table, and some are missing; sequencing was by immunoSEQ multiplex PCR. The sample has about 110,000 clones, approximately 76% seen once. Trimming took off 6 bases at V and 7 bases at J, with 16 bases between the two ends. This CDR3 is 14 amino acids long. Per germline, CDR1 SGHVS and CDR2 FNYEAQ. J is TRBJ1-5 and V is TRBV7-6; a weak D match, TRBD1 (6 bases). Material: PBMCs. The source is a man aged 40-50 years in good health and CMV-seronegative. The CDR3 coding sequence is TGTGCCAGCAGTCCACAGGGAGACGGCCAGCCCCAGCATTTT. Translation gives CASSPQGDGQPQHF.